Listed here is a single T cell receptor (beta chain). The data belong to a study of blood T cell repertoires in COVID-19. Study-level background: Specimens from acute and convalescent COVID-19 originated in the United States, Italy and Spain. The cDNA or gDNA used as material had been derived from T cells, B-cell-depleted T cells, or PBMCs.

Source study methods: Estimates of nucleated cell counts were drawn from the amplification of reference gene primers. Profiling relied on immunoSEQ multiplex PCR, and the TCRdb table lists in-frame clones only, not all of them. The V and J calls and clone size were taken over from that table, and D and trimming were inferred from the DNA. The sample has some 65,000 clones, roughly three quarters seen once. This CDR3 contains 16 residues. Germline V gene data show CDR1 as KGHDR and CDR2 as SFDVKD. Trimming cost V 4 bases and J 5 bases; bases outside gene matches: 10. The rearrangement joins TRBV24-1 to TRBJ2-5, with TRBD1 matching over 9 bases. The sequencing input was peripheral blood. This TCR came from a woman aged 70-85 years with acute or convalescent COVID-19. The CDR3 reads CATSDLTGGAGETQYF. The CDR3 DNA follows: TGTGCCACCAGTGACCTAACAGGGGGCGCGGGGGAGACCCAGTACTTC.